Listed below are T cell receptor beta chains from one sample, sequenced in a study of blood T cell repertoires in COVID-19. Using immunoSEQ multiplex PCR, the repertoire was profiled, and TCRdb retains in-frame clones only, with some absent. This table has over 100,000 clones, approximately 88% appearing once. The sequenced sample consisted of peripheral blood. The receptors originated from a woman in her 70s with acute or convalescent COVID-19. Each CDR3 is given with its conserved first and last residue. D genes are given only for firm matches. Clone size is shown for a subset of rows, as once, few, many or a class of expanded clone.

>TRBD1|TRBJ1-4|once|TRBV6-1
CASSEATGGLGEKLFF
TGTGCCAGCAGTGAAGCAACAGGGGGCCTTGGTGAAAAACTGTTTTTT
>NA|TRBJ1-4|NA|TRBV19
CASSLQGRYEKLFF
TGTGCCAGTAGTCTTCAGGGAAGATATGAAAAACTGTTTTTT
>NA|TRBJ1-5|NA|TRBV19
CASSIDGEGNQPQHF
TGTGCCAGTAGTATAGACGGGGAGGGCAATCAGCCCCAGCATTTT
>TRBD1|TRBJ2-7|NA|TRBV10-3
CAIRGDSSYEQYF
TGTGCCATCAGGGGGGACAGCTCCTACGAGCAGTACTTC
>NA|TRBJ2-1|NA|TRBV27
CASSFRSSYNEQFF
TGTGCCAGCAGTTTTCGGAGCTCCTACAATGAGCAGTTCTTC
>TRBD2|TRBJ2-1|NA|TRBV7-3
CASSSGSGGGQFF
TGTGCCAGCAGCTCGGGAAGCGGGGGAGGACAGTTCTTC
>TRBD1|TRBJ1-5|few|TRBV7-2
CASSIFSGTGSQPQHF
TGTGCCAGCAGCATTTTCTCCGGGACAGGGAGTCAGCCCCAGCATTTT
>TRBD1|TRBJ1-4|NA|TRBV7-9
CASARGQGEEKLFF
TGTGCCAGTGCTAGGGGACAGGGAGAGGAAAAACTGTTTTTT
>TRBD1|TRBJ2-6|NA|TRBV3-1/TRBV3-2
CASGAQGTPGANVLTF
TGTGCCAGCGGTGCACAGGGGACACCTGGGGCCAACGTCCTGACTTTC
>NA|TRBJ1-4|NA|TRBV7-6
CASSLRGPNEKLFF
TGTGCCAGCAGCTTAAGGGGTCCTAATGAAAAACTGTTTTTT
>NA|TRBJ2-5|NA|TRBV15
CATSRVCCGQSRQETQYF
TGTGCCACCAGCAGAGTGTGTTGCGGGCAAAGTCGCCAAGAGACCCAGTACTTC
>NA|TRBJ1-1|NA|TRBV6-5
CASSFDSNLNTEAFF
TGTGCCAGCAGTTTCGACAGTAACTTAAACACTGAAGCTTTCTTT
>TRBD2|TRBJ2-1|NA|TRBV29-1
CSVTGTSGRAGSYNEQFF
TGCAGCGTAACCGGGACTAGCGGGAGGGCCGGCTCCTACAATGAGCAGTTCTTC
>TRBD2|TRBJ2-2|many|TRBV13
CASSAGLAVNTGELFF
TGTGCCAGCAGCGCGGGACTAGCGGTTAACACCGGGGAGCTGTTTTTT
>TRBD1|TRBJ2-5|NA|TRBV7-2
CASSLGTGNQETQYF
TGTGCCAGCAGCTTAGGGACAGGGAACCAAGAGACCCAGTACTTC
>TRBD1|TRBJ2-7|NA|TRBV5-1
CASSLAGQGSYEQYF
TGCGCCAGCAGCTTGGCGGGACAGGGCTCCTACGAGCAGTACTTC
>NA|TRBJ2-5|NA|TRBV7-9
CASRRTLSETQYF
TGTGCCAGCAGGCGGACATTGTCCGAGACCCAGTACTTC
>NA|TRBJ1-4|NA|TRBV3-1/TRBV3-2
CASSQEVQFNEKLFF
TGTGCCAGCAGCCAAGAAGTACAGTTTAATGAAAAACTGTTTTTT
>NA|TRBJ2-1|NA|TRBV12-3/TRBV12-4
CASSPESDEQFF
TGTGCCAGCAGCCCGGAGTCGGATGAGCAGTTCTTC
>NA|TRBJ1-2|NA|TRBV3-1/TRBV3-2
CASSQGGQKGYTF
TGTGCCAGCAGCCAAGGGGGGCAGAAAGGCTACACCTTC
>NA|TRBJ2-7|once|TRBV12-3/TRBV12-4
CASSLSVYEQYF
TGTGCCAGCAGTTTATCGGTCTACGAGCAGTACTTC
>TRBD2|TRBJ2-5|NA|TRBV6-1
CASSEAHGSGSRETQYF
TGTGCCAGCAGTGAAGCCCATGGGAGCGGGAGTCGGGAGACCCAGTACTTC
>TRBD1|TRBJ1-5|NA|TRBV4-1
CASSQDRGPGQGNQPQHF
TGCGCCAGCAGCCAAGATCGGGGTCCGGGACAGGGCAATCAGCCCCAGCATTTT
>NA|TRBJ2-7|NA|TRBV28
CASSLTGTYEQYF
TGTGCCAGCAGTTTGACTGGTACCTACGAGCAGTACTTC
>NA|TRBJ1-1|few|TRBV9
CASSATGQTLNTEAFF
TGTGCCAGCAGCGCAACGGGACAAACCCTGAACACTGAAGCTTTCTTT
>NA|TRBJ1-1|NA|TRBV11-3
CASSSSGLQGTEAFF
TGTGCCAGCAGCTCTTCGGGTCTCCAGGGCACTGAAGCTTTCTTT
>NA|TRBJ2-3|NA|TRBV5-1
CASSLASGAFTDTQYF
TGCGCCAGCAGCTTGGCGTCAGGGGCCTTCACAGATACGCAGTATTTT
>NA|TRBJ2-6|NA|TRBV7-9
CALGASGANVLTF
TGTGCCTTGGGGGCCTCTGGGGCCAACGTCCTGACTTTC
>TRBD1|TRBJ1-5|NA|TRBV28
CASSFTPGTGENQPQHF
TGTGCCAGCAGTTTTACCCCCGGGACAGGGGAAAATCAGCCCCAGCATTTT
>NA|TRBJ1-2|NA|TRBV2
CASSEEGSGYGYTF
TGTGCCAGCAGTGAAGAGGGTAGCGGCTATGGCTACACCTTC
>TRBD1|TRBJ1-6|NA|TRBV30
CAWSKDRKYSPLHF
TGTGCCTGGAGTAAGGACAGGAAATATTCACCCCTCCACTTT
>NA|TRBJ1-1|NA|TRBV4-1
CASSQAGGRDTEAFF
TGCGCCAGCAGCCAAGCGGGGGGCAGGGACACTGAAGCTTTCTTT
>TRBD2|TRBJ2-7|NA|TRBV11-1
CASSRGAGEPYEQYF
TGTGCCAGCAGCCGAGGGGCGGGGGAACCCTACGAGCAGTACTTC
>TRBD2|TRBJ2-1|NA|TRBV9
CASSPPLAGASNEQFF
TGTGCCAGCAGCCCACCTTTAGCGGGAGCCTCCAATGAGCAGTTCTTC
>NA|TRBJ2-1|NA|TRBV14
CASSPFAGEQFF
TGTGCCAGCAGCCCGTTTGCGGGGGAGCAGTTCTTC
>NA|TRBJ2-5|few|TRBV7-3
CASSAGVRETQYF
TGTGCCAGCAGCGCAGGGGTTAGAGAGACCCAGTACTTC
>NA|TRBJ1-4|NA|TRBV28
CASIGTTSTNEKLFF
TGTGCCAGCATCGGGACAACCTCAACTAATGAAAAACTGTTTTTT